This TCR beta chain was sequenced in a study of cytomegalovirus exposure and HLA in healthy donors. Overall study context: The study placed about 86% of its roughly 400 genotyped donors in the Caucasian-associated ancestry cluster.

This clone was seen a handful of times. Its antigen is still unknown. Overall study findings and caveats: In vitro checks showed that three CMV-associated chains really do target CMV antigens. Sequencing had likely introduced a cluster of highly shared sequence variants as an artifact.

Germline V gene data show CDR1 as SEHNR and CDR2 as FQNEAQ (reference sequence). V lost 6 bases and J 0 bases, leaving 9 bases between the germline ends. The CDR3 length is 14 residues. The PCR ran on 60 Vbeta and 13 Jbeta primers. The table came from immunoSEQ multiplex PCR; TCRdb's copy has only in-frame clones and leaves some out. The data contain about 82,000 clones, 65% to 75% of them singletons. The genes are TRBV7-9 and TRBJ1-3; unclear D gene. This clonotype originated in a man aged 40-49 years in good health and CMV-seropositive. The sequenced material came from PBMCs. CDR3 sequence: CASRPASSGNTIYF. As DNA, the CDR3 is TGTGCCAGCAGACCTGCGAGCTCTGGAAACACCATATATTTT.